The clone carrying this T cell receptor (beta chain) was counted many times. The antigen is not known. Synthesis of cDNA was accomplished via 5'RACE employing 10-nucleotide random UMIs. One entry per CDR3 protein, called by TCRdb with MiXCR from the 5' RACE reads. The sample records around 51,000 distinct CDR3 sequences, over 9.5% being singletons. This specimen comes from a study of neurological immune-mediated disorders. Findings and limits, study-wide: Expansion of TCR clones was greatest in HTLV-1-associated myelopathy and smallest in multiple sclerosis, where it fell below that of healthy controls.

The time point was: longitudinal time-point 3. The unsorted libraries were produced from 2 million PBMCs held at -80 C. Sequencing was carried out using PBMCs. The source is a male donor with HTLV-1-associated myelopathy (HAM/TSP).

CDR3 protein: CASSLVIHNEQFF. The DNA for the CDR3 is TGCGCCAGCAGCTTGGTTATTCACAATGAGCAGTTCTTC. The V and J genes are TRBV5-1 and TRBJ2-1; D is ambiguous. The germline V gene encodes CDR1 SGHRS and CDR2 YFSETQ. The CDR3 is 13 residues long. V lost 0 bases, J lost 5 bases, and 6 bases lay in between.